This is a list of T cell receptor beta chains from one sample in a study of blood T cell repertoires in COVID-19. TCRdb's copy holds only in-frame clones and misses some; the assay was immunoSEQ multiplex PCR. The data contain more than 150,000 clones, approximately 86% of them singletons. Material for sequencing was PBMCs or T cells enriched from blood (not recorded which). Receptors originate from a young woman who had recovered from COVID-19. Each CDR3 is given with its conserved first and last residue. A D gene is named only where the DNA matches it firmly. Size is stated for part of the rows, as once, few or many counts, or as a class when the clone is expanded.

d_gene | j_gene | abundance | v_gene | CDR3nt | CDR3aa
NA | TRBJ2-5 | NA | TRBV27 | TGTGCCAGCAGTTTCAACAGCCAAGAGACCCAGTACTTC | CASSFNSQETQYF
NA | TRBJ2-2 | once | TRBV12-3/TRBV12-4 | TGTGCCAGCAGTGCCTACGGGGAGCTGTTTTTT | CASSAYGELFF
TRBD1 | TRBJ2-5 | few | TRBV5-1 | TGCGCCAGCAGCTTGACGGGGACAGGGGAACAAGAGACCCAGTACTTC | CASSLTGTGEQETQYF
TRBD2 | TRBJ2-3 | NA | TRBV7-9 | TGTGCCAGCAGCCCCGGACTAGCCTACCCAGATACGCAGTATTTT | CASSPGLAYPDTQYF
TRBD2 | TRBJ2-7 | NA | TRBV9 | TGTGCCAGCAGCGTAGTAGGGACTAGCGCTCAAGGGGGCGAGCAGTACTTC | CASSVVGTSAQGGEQYF
TRBD1 | TRBJ2-3 | once | TRBV5-4 | TGTGCCAGCAGCTTAAGACAGGGGGCCGACACAGATACGCAGTATTTT | CASSLRQGADTDTQYF
NA | TRBJ2-6 | NA | TRBV27 | TGTGCCAGCAGTGATAGCTCTGGGGCCAACGTCCTGACTTTC | CASSDSSGANVLTF
NA | TRBJ1-4 | NA | TRBV18 | TGTGCCAGCTCAGCGACAGGTGTTAATGAAAAACTGTTTTTT | CASSATGVNEKLFF
NA | TRBJ1-6 | NA | TRBV7-2 | TGTGCCAGCAGCTTATTAAGGGTAGTAGGGGTCTCACCCCTCCACTTT | CASSLLRVVGVSPLHF
NA | TRBJ1-4 | NA | TRBV27 | TGTGCCAGCAGTCCCAGACAGGCCCCCAATGAAAAACTGTTTTTT | CASSPRQAPNEKLFF
TRBD1 | TRBJ2-5 | few | TRBV24-1 | TGTGCCACCGCACAGGGGGCCGGAGAGACCCAGTACTTC | CATAQGAGETQYF
TRBD2 | TRBJ2-7 | NA | TRBV11-2 | TGTGCCAGCAGCCCAGAGCGGGGGTCTTCCTACGAGCAGTACTTC | CASSPERGSSYEQYF
NA | TRBJ1-5 | NA | TRBV9 | TGTGCCAGCAGCGTAGGACAGGCCCCGTATCAGCCCCAGCATTTT | CASSVGQAPYQPQHF
TRBD2 | TRBJ2-7 | NA | TRBV18 | TGTGCCAGCTCACCAATCCTAGGACTAGCGGGAGACGAGCAGTACTTC | CASSPILGLAGDEQYF
TRBD1 | TRBJ2-3 | NA | TRBV10-3 | TGTGCCATGGGACAGGGAACAGATACGCAGTATTTT | CAMGQGTDTQYF